The present T cell receptor beta chain was sequenced within a study of early T cells in non-severe SARS-CoV-2 infection. Study at large: Sequenced bulk RNA came from whole blood that was unsorted, and chains were unpaired.

CDR3 size: 11 residues. Trimming took 3 bases from V and 11 from J, leaving 8 bases between them. Each CDR3 protein gets one entry after TCRdb re-called the 5' RACE reads with MiXCR. The sample includes about 64,000 distinct CDR3 sequences, around 20% of them seen just once. This clonotype appeared many times. This sequence was found in an adult who was a healthcare worker with PCR-confirmed SARS-CoV-2 infection or an uninfected control (not recorded which). The sequences come from whole blood, collected at baseline. The chain couples TRBV12-3 or TRBV12-4 to TRBJ1-5; D gene uncertain. The CDR3 region has the DNA TGTGCCAGCAGTTTCGGAAGGGCCCAGCATTTT. It encodes CASSFGRAQHF.